The clone carrying this T cell receptor (beta chain) was observed a handful of times. What it binds is not known. The source of the sample is a study of response to subunit inactivated influenza vaccine. Using its own MiXCR run on the RT-PCR reads, TCRdb lists one record per CDR3 protein. The sample lists about 180,000 distinct CDR3 sequences, around 9.2% seen once, with approximately 11% in the top ten. CDR1 and CDR2 from the germline V gene are MDHEN and SYDVKM. V lost 6 bases, J lost 8 bases, and 2 bases stayed unmatched. The CDR3 loop spans 12 amino acids. Findings and limits, study-wide: With each seasonal influenza vaccination, the authors suggested, few new T cells are recruited.

The sequence came from a man aged 50 or older who received an inactivated influenza vaccine. Source: non-naive T cells sorted from PBMCs, taken on the day of vaccination. The chain combines TRBV28 with TRBJ1-4, with 8 bases fitting TRBD1. The CDR3 region is CASSGDREKLFF. CDR3 nucleotide sequence: TGTGCCAGCAGCGGGGACAGGGAAAAACTGTTTTTT.